The rows below give T cell receptor beta chains drawn from one sample of a study of identical twins. MiXCR, applied by TCRdb to the 5' RACE reads, yields one record per CDR3 protein. The sample yields fewer than 900,000 distinct CDR3 sequences, 18% seen once. These data were also reused for a study on T cells expressing NK-cell markers.

Sequencing used PBMCs. The receptors were sampled from a woman aged 18-30 years in good health. The CDR3 runs from the conserved cysteine through the conserved F or W. D genes are given only for firm matches. Clone size is shown for a subset of rows, as once, few, many or a class of expanded clone.

d_call	clone_size	v_call	j_call	cdr3_nt	cdr3_aa
-	-	TRBV20-1	TRBJ2-5	TGCAGTGCCCTGGACAGGTACGGGAGTGAGACCCAGTACTTC	CSALDRYGSETQYF
TRBD2	few	TRBV20-1	TRBJ2-7	TGCAGTGTCCAAGCGGGGATCTCCTACGAGCAGTACTTC	CSVQAGISYEQYF
TRBD2	-	TRBV20-1	TRBJ2-4	TGCAGTGCTAGAGCCGGGACTAGCGGGAGAGGAGGCATTCAGTACTTC	CSARAGTSGRGGIQYF
TRBD1	-	TRBV6-5	TRBJ1-2	TGTGCCACCTTGACAGGGCTTGCTGGCTACACCTTC	CATLTGLAGYTF
-	few	TRBV5-6	TRBJ2-1	TGTGCCAGCAGCCAATTGGGAAAGGGGCAGTTCTTC	CASSQLGKGQFF
-	few	TRBV12-3/TRBV12-4	TRBJ2-3	TGTGCCAGCACCTCACCGGGCACAGATACGCAGTATTTT	CASTSPGTDTQYF
-	-	TRBV27	TRBJ2-5	TGTGCCAGCAGTCCGACGGTACAAGAGACCCAGTACTTC	CASSPTVQETQYF
-	few	TRBV20-1	TRBJ2-1	TGCAGTGAATCAGGAAAATCCTACAATGAGCAGTTCTTC	CSESGKSYNEQFF
-	-	TRBV24-1	TRBJ2-1	TGTGCCACCCAGTCGAGCTCCTACAATGAGCAGTTCTTC	CATQSSSYNEQFF
-	few	TRBV5-5	TRBJ2-5	TGTGCCAGCAATCCAGGCGGGGTTCAAGAGACCCAGTACTTC	CASNPGGVQETQYF